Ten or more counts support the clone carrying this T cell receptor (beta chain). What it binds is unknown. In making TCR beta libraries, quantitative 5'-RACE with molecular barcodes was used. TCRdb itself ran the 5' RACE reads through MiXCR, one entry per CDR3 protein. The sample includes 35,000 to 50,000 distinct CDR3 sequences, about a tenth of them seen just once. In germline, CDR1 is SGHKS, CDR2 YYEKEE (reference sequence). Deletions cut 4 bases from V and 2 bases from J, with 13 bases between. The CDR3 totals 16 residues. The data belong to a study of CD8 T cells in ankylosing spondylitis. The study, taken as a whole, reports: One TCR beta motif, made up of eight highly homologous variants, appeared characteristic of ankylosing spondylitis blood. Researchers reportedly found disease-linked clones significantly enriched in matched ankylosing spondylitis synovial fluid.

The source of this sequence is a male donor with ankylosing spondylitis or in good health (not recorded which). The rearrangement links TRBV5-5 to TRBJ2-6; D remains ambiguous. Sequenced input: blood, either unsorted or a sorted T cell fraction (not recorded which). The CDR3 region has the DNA TGTGCCAGCAGCCTTGGTACTGGGGCTGGGGCCAACGTCCTGACTTTC. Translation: CASSLGTGAGANVLTF.